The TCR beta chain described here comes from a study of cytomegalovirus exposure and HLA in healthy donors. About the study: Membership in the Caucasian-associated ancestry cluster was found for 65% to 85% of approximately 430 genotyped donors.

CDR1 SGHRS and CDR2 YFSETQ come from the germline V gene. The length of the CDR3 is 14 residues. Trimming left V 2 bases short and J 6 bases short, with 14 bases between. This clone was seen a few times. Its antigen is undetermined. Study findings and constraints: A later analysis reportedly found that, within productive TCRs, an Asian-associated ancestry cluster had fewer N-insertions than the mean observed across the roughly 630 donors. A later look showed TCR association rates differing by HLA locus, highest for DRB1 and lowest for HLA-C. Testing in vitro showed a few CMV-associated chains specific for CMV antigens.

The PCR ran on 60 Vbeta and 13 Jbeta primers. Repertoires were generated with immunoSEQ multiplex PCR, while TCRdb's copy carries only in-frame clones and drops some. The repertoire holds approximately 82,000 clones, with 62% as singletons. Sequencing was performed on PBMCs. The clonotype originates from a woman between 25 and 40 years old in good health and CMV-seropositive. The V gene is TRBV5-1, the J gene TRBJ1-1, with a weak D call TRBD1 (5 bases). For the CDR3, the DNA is TGCGCCAGCAGCTTACAGGCTGAGGTTCCTGAAGCTTTCTTT. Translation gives CASSLQAEVPEAFF.